A single T cell receptor beta chain is shown here with its context. The target antigen is unknown. Other DNA variants within this sample encode the same CDR3. These data come from a study of OX40 agonist ivuxolimab in advanced cancers. Whole-study context: An agonistic anti-OX40 (CD134) antibody, ivuxolimab, was used to treat the patients.

Findings and limits, study-wide: Patients who responded partially at 0.1-3.0 mg/kg showed clonal expansion ranking among the lowest.

The assay was immunoSEQ multiplex PCR, and TCRdb's table has in-frame clones only and misses some. The sample consists of over 50,000 clones, 92% of them appearing once. Germline V CDR1 and CDR2: SNHLY, FYNNEI. V lost 3 bases and J lost 4; bases outside the gene matches: 14. The CDR3 has 18 residues. Peripheral blood came from all dose cohorts at three timepoints. The chain recombines TRBV2 with TRBJ1-2; 10 bases fit TRBD1. This receptor was taken from an adult with an advanced solid tumor such as melanoma, head and neck, liver or kidney cancer. The sample was CD4+ or CD8+ T cells sorted from blood, taken in a trial of the OX40 agonist ivuxolimab. CDR3 in amino acids: CASSEEARQGASGYGYTF. DNA of the CDR3: TGTGCCAGCAGTGAGGAAGCGAGACAGGGGGCGAGCGGCTATGGCTACACCTTC.